This T cell receptor beta chain appears in the sequencing data of a study of blood T cells in healthy people across ages. With a J-beta primer mix and a sample-barcoded 5' primer, a second PCR ran about 7 to 12 cycles. TCRdb itself ran the 5' RACE reads through MiXCR, one entry per CDR3 protein. Seen here are roughly 1.5 million distinct CDR3 sequences, roughly two fifths observed once, and the top ten hold 4%. Broader study findings: Since the PBMCs were unsorted, naive and antigen-experienced cells could not be conclusively compared. Fewer expanded clones and more diversity marked long-lived versus aged donors.

Per germline, CDR1 ENHRY and CDR2 SYGVKD. J was trimmed by 5 bases and V by 5 bases; bases with no gene match: 8. The CDR3 is made up of 15 amino acids. Concerning this clonotype: Antigen: not known.

The sequencing sample was made of blood. The sequence was obtained from a woman between 18 and 29 years old in good health. The V gene is TRBV10-3, the J gene TRBJ2-7; 11 bases fit TRBD1. The CDR3 nucleotides are TGTGCCATCAGTTCCCCCCGGACAGGGGGCGACGAGCAGTACTTC. Protein product: CAISSPRTGGDEQYF.